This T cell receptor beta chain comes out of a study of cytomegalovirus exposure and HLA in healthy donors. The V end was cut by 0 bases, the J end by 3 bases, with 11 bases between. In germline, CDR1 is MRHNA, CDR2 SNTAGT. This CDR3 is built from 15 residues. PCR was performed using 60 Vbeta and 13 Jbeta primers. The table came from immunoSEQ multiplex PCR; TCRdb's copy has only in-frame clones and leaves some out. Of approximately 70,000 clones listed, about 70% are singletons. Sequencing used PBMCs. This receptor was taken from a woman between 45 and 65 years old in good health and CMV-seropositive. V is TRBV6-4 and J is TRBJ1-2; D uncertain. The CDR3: CASSDSTEYYYGYTF. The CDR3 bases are TGTGCCAGCAGTGACTCGACTGAGTACTACTATGGCTACACCTTC.